This T cell receptor (beta chain) was captured in a study of metastatic and nonmetastatic thyroid tumors. Study background: Repertoires were compared across blood and tumor or nodule tissue from malignant and benign thyroid patients.

This clone was counted at least ten times. Its cognate antigen is unknown. Original processing notes: A papillary thyroid cancer distant-metastasis classifier was built from CDR3 differences across clinicopathological groups. TCRdb reassembled clones from the PCR reads with MiXCR. The V and J calls and clone size come from TCRdb's table, not from the authors' own analysis. The sample has about 20,000 clones; approximately 30% are singletons. Study results and caveats: A significant increase in TCR beta diversity was reportedly seen in malignant thyroid tumors relative to benign nodules, in blood and tumor.

The germline V gene encodes CDR1 SGDLS and CDR2 YYNGEE. The CDR3 consists of 12 residues. V lost 0 bases to trimming and J lost 5 bases, with 3 bases between them. None of the patients had undergone any treatment ahead of thyroid surgery. The sequencing input was blood. The chain employs TRBV9 and TRBJ1-5; D is uncertain. The TCR sequence derives from a female donor with papillary thyroid cancer or a benign thyroid nodule (not recorded which). Some clones in this sample may be carry-over from other donors' samples. The CDR3 reads CASSVGDQPQHF. CDR3 in DNA: TGTGCCAGCAGCGTAGGAGATCAGCCCCAGCATTTT.